This T cell receptor beta chain is drawn from a study of T-cell memory formation after mild COVID-19. In the study overall: Clusters were largely donor specific.

Looked up from germline, CDR1 is SGHRS and CDR2 is YFSETQ. The ends were cut back, 0 bases at V and 0 bases at J, with 13 bases in the middle. This CDR3 has 16 residues. This clonotype was found many times. Its antigen is as yet unknown. Study-level results: The pre-infection memory compartment contained some responding clones, suggesting cross-reactive memory joined. CD4+ contracting clones were mainly CM and EM; CD8+ ones, EMRA.

A single record per CDR3 protein comes from TCRdb applying MiXCR to the 5' RACE reads. Among about 350,000 distinct CDR3 sequences listed, roughly 15% were seen once. Input material: PBMCs or a T cell subset sorted from them (not recorded which). This clonotype was obtained from a man younger than 30 who had mild COVID-19 (a few samples of this study predate the infection). Cell type and time point are not known. The J gene is TRBJ2-7, the V gene TRBV5-1; D uncertain. CDR3 residues: CASSLGSDPISYEQYF. The CDR3 DNA reads as TGCGCCAGCAGCTTGGGGTCAGATCCCATCTCCTACGAGCAGTACTTC. Full variable domain (missing parts from reference TRBV5-1 and TRBJ2-7): KAGVTQTPRYLIKTRGQQVTLSCSPISGHRSVSWYQQTPGQGLQFLFEYFSETQRNKGNFPGRFSGRQFSNSRSEMNVSTLELGDSALYLCASSLGSDPISYEQYFGPGTRLTVT.